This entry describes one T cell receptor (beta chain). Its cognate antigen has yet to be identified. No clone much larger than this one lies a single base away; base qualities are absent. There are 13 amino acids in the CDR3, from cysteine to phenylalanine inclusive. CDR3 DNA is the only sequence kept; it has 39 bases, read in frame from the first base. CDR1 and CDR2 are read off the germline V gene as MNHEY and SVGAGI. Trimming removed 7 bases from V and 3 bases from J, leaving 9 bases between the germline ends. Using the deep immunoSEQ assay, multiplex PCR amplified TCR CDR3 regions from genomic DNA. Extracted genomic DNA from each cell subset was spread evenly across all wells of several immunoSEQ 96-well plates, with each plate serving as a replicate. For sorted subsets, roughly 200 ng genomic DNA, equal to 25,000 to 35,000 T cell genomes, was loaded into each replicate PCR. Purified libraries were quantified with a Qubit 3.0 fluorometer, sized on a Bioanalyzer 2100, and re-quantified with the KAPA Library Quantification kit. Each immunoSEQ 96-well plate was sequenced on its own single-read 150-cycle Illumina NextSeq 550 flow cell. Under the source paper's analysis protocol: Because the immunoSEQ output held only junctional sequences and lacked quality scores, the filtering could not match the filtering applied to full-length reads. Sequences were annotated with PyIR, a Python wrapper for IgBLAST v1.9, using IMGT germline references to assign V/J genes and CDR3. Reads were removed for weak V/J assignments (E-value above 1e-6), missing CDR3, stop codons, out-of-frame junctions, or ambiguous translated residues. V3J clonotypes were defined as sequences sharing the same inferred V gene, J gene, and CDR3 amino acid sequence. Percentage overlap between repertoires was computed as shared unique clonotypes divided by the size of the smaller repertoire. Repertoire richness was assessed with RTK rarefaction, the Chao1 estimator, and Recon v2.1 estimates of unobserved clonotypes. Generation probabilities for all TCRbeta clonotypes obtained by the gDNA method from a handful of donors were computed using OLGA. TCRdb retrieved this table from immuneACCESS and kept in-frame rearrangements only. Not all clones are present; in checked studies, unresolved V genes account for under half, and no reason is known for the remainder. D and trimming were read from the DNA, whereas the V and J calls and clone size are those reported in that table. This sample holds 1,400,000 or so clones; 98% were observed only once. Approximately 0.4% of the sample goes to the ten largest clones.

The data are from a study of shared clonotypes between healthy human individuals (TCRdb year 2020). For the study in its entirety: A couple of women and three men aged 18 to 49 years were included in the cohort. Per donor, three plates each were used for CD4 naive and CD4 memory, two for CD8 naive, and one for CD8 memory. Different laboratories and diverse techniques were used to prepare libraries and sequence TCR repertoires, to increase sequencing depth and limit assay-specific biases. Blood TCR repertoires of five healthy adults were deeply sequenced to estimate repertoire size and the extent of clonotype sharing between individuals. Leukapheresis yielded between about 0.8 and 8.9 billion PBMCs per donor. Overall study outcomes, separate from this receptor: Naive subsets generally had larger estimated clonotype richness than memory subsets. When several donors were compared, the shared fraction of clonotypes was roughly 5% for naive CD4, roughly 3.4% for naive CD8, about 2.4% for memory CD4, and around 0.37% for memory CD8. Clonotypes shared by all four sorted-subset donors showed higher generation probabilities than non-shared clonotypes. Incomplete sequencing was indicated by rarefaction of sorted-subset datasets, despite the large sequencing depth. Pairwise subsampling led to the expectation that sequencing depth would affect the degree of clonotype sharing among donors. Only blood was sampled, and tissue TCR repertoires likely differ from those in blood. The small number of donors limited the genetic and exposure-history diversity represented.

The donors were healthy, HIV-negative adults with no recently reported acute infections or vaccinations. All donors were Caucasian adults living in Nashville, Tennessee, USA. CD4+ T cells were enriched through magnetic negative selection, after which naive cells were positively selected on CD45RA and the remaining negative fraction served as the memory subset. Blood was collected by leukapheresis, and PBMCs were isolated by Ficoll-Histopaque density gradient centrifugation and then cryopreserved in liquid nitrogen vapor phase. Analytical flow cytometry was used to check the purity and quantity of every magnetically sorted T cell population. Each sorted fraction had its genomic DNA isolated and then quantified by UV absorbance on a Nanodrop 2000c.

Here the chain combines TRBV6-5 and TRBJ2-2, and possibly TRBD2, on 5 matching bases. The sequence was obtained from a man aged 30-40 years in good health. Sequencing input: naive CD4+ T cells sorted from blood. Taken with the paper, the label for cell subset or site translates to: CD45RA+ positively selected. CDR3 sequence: CASTPSHTGELFF. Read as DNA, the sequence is TGTGCCAGCACCCCTAGCCACACCGGGGAGCTGTTTTTT.